The 28 T cell receptor beta chains listed next were all sequenced from one sample in a study of response to subunit inactivated influenza vaccine (dated by TCRdb to the late 2010s). The library came from RT-PCR. The instrument given in TCRdb is Illumina HiSeq 2500. The public reads were reprocessed in TCRdb via fastp at Q25 and MiXCR, keeping in-frame beta chains. Records with the same CDR3 protein are collapsed into one entry carrying the most frequent genes and DNA. The sample profile shows fewer than 750,000 distinct CDR3 sequences; 13% to 15% of them were found once. The top ten clones comprise 8.5% to 14% of the sample. Here the sequenced sample was PBMCs from blood, taken approximately 12 days after vaccination. Source of these receptors: a man in his forties or fifties who received an inactivated influenza vaccine. Donor details come from another sample of the same person, matched by shared clones.

This clonotype was counted a few times. CDR3: CAISEFVGRNTEAFF. The CDR3 nucleotides are TGTGCCATCAGTGAGTTTGTGGGGAGGAACACTGAAGCTTTCTTT. The chain uses TRBV10-3 and TRBJ1-1; D not certain. This CDR3 comprises 15 residues. Trimming stripped 1 base from V and 1 base from J, with 10 bases between. Germline-derived CDR1 and CDR2 are ENHRY and SYGVKD.

This clonotype showed up just a few times. The V and J genes are TRBV12-3 or TRBV12-4 and TRBJ1-1; possible D gene TRBD1, 6 bases. The V end was cut by 2 bases, the J end by 5 bases, with 12 bases between. The CDR3 contains 14 residues. The CDR3 DNA sequence: TGTGCCAGCAGTTTAAACAGGGTGGGTACTGAAGCTTTCTTT. The encoded protein is CASSLNRVGTEAFF.

This clonotype was counted at least ten times. V is TRBV7-9 and J is TRBJ2-7, with a tentative D call TRBD1 (6 bases). CDR3 length: 15 residues. Per the germline V gene, CDR1 is SEHNR and CDR2 is FQNEAQ (reference sequence). The germline V and J ends were trimmed by 5 bases and 3 bases, with 17 bases remaining between them. The CDR3 loop is CASSEKMGHNYEQYF. As DNA, the CDR3 is TGTGCCAGCAGCGAGAAGATGGGACACAACTACGAGCAGTACTTC.

The chain links TRBV30 to TRBJ1-5; D is undetermined. V lost 0 bases and J 6 bases, leaving 9 bases between the germline ends. CDR3 size: 13 residues. Germline V CDR1 and CDR2: GTSNPN, SVGIG (reference sequence). The CDR3 spells CAWSVSAGQPQHF. The CDR3 DNA is TGTGCCTGGAGTGTTTCCGCTGGTCAGCCCCAGCATTTT.

This clonotype was recorded many times. The J gene is TRBJ2-7, the V gene TRBV7-9; a possible D gene is TRBD2 (5 bases). V lost 1 base to trimming and J lost 4 bases, with 11 bases between them. The CDR3 consists of 14 residues. CDR1 and CDR2 (germline): SEHNR, FQNEAQ (reference sequence). The CDR3 region has the DNA TGTGCCAGCAGCTTAGGTGGAGGAGCGTACGAGCAGTACTTC. Its translation is CASSLGGGAYEQYF.

V and J are TRBV6-5 and TRBJ2-6; D call uncertain. This CDR3 has 16 amino acids. V lost 2 bases to trimming and J lost 1 base, with 9 bases between them. Germline-derived CDR1 and CDR2 are MNHEY and SVGAGI. This CDR3 is CASSYQAGSGANVLTF. The DNA of the CDR3 is TGTGCCAGCAGTTACCAGGCCGGGTCTGGGGCCAACGTCCTGACTTTC.

This clonotype showed up just a few times. The chain uses TRBV12-3 or TRBV12-4 and TRBJ2-3; tentatively, D is TRBD2 (6 bases). V was cut by 5 bases and J by 1 base, with 19 bases left in between. The CDR3 consists of 17 residues. This CDR3 reads CASSGPTPGLRTDTQYF. The CDR3 region has the DNA TGTGCCAGCAGTGGTCCCACTCCGGGACTCCGCACAGATACGCAGTATTTT.

The rearrangement uses TRBV7-2 and TRBJ1-6; D gene ambiguous. Germline CDR1 is SGHTA and CDR2 is FQGNSA. V lost 0 bases and J 9 bases, leaving 12 bases between the germline ends. The CDR3 is 15 residues long. The chain's CDR3 is CASSLATLGGSPLHF. CDR3 sequence (DNA): TGTGCCAGCAGCTTAGCTACTCTTGGTGGTTCACCCCTCCACTTT.

This rearrangement joins TRBV7-2 to TRBJ2-2; D call uncertain. Trimming stripped 5 bases from V and 1 base from J, with 8 bases between. The CDR3 consists of 14 residues. Germline V gene lookup returns CDR1 SGHTA and CDR2 FQGNSA. CDR3: CASSPHLNTGELFF. For the CDR3, the DNA is TGTGCCAGCAGCCCCCACCTGAACACCGGGGAGCTGTTTTTT.

This clonotype showed up just a few times. V gene TRBV24-1 combines with J gene TRBJ2-3; weak D call: TRBD1 (6 bases). The CDR3 loop spans 16 amino acids. V lost 4 bases and J lost 3, with 16 bases in between. Germline loops: CDR1 KGHDR, CDR2 SFDVKD. CDR3: CATSEPTGRVTDTQYF. DNA for the CDR3: TGTGCCACCAGTGAACCCACAGGGCGTGTAACAGATACGCAGTATTTT.

The rearrangement uses TRBV10-3 and TRBJ2-2; 7 positions agree with TRBD2. The CDR3 has 14 residues. Germline V gene data show CDR1 as ENHRY and CDR2 as SYGVKD. V lost 7 bases and J lost 3; bases outside the gene matches: 5. The CDR3 DNA reads as TGTGCCATCACCCGGGAGGAGGACACCGGGGAGCTGTTTTTT. Its translation is CAITREEDTGELFF.

Many counts were recorded for this clonotype. The J gene is TRBJ1-6, the V gene TRBV12-3 or TRBV12-4; TRBD1 might be the D (6 bases). The V and J ends lost 3 bases and 9 bases respectively, with 12 bases between them. This CDR3 is 14 amino acids long. The CDR3 spells CASSFGQHLSPLHF. The CDR3 DNA follows: TGTGCCAGCAGTTTCGGACAGCACCTTTCACCCCTCCACTTT.

The rearrangement uses TRBV18 and TRBJ2-5; D is uncertain. Germline CDR1 and CDR2: KGHSH and LQKENI. Trimming stripped 0 bases from V and 5 bases from J, with 7 bases between. This CDR3 comprises 13 residues. CDR3 coding DNA: TGTGCCAGCTCACCACCGGTGCGTGAGACCCAGTACTTC. Protein: CASSPPVRETQYF.

V gene TRBV9 combines with J gene TRBJ2-6; the match to TRBD2 covers 9 bases. The V gene's germline CDR1 is SGDLS and CDR2 YYNGEE. This CDR3 region has 18 residues. The J segment lost 3 bases and the V segment lost 0 bases, leaving 7 bases of the junction unmatched. Here the CDR3 DNA reads TGTGCCAGCAGCGTAGGAGGCGGGGGGGCTGTTGGGGCCAACGTCCTGACTTTC. Amino acid sequence: CASSVGGGGAVGANVLTF.

This clonotype was found a few times. This rearrangement joins TRBV12-3 or TRBV12-4 to TRBJ1-1; D possibly corresponds to TRBD1 (5 bases). The length of the CDR3 is 13 residues. V lost 2 bases, J lost 5 bases, and 9 bases lay in between. The CDR3 sequence: CASSLIGDTEAFF. CDR3 in DNA: TGTGCCAGCAGTTTAATAGGGGATACTGAAGCTTTCTTT.

This clonotype was recorded a few times. The chain combines TRBV12-3 or TRBV12-4 with TRBJ2-7; possible D gene TRBD1, 5 bases. The CDR3 spans 13 residues. The V gene lost 4 bases and the J gene lost 4 bases, with 11 bases spanning the gap. CDR3 sequence reads: CASSWGRPYEQYF. In nucleotides, the CDR3 is TGTGCCAGCAGTTGGGGCAGACCTTACGAGCAGTACTTC.

There are a few counts of this clonotype. V gene TRBV20-1 combines with J gene TRBJ2-3; TRBD1 might be the D (5 bases). The CDR3 spans 15 residues. CDR1 DFQATT and CDR2 SNEGSKA come from the germline V gene (reference sequence). V lost 2 bases to trimming and J lost 4 bases, with 16 bases between them. The CDR3 loop reads CSARKLQEKPDTQYF. The CDR3 DNA follows: TGCAGTGCTAGAAAATTACAGGAGAAACCAGATACGCAGTATTTT.

The chain joins TRBV3-1 to TRBJ2-6; the match to TRBD2 covers 10 bases. This CDR3 comprises 18 residues. Trimming at V came to 4 bases and at J to 0 bases, leaving 6 bases not matched to a gene. Germline lookup yields CDR1 LGHDT and CDR2 YNNKEL (reference sequence). The CDR3 here is CASSRLLAGSSGANVLTF. The CDR3 DNA sequence: TGTGCCAGCAGCCGCCTACTAGCGGGAAGCTCTGGGGCCAACGTCCTGACTTTC.

This clonotype was seen repeatedly, ten times or more. In DNA form, the CDR3 reads TGCGCCAGCAGCCCCGGGACAGCCTTCCAAGAGACCCAGTACTTC. Its translation is CASSPGTAFQETQYF. The chain combines TRBV5-1 with TRBJ2-5; 7 bases fit TRBD1. V dropped 4 bases and J dropped 1; count of bases not matched to a gene: 7. The CDR3 loop spans 15 amino acids. Germline values: CDR1 SGHRS, CDR2 YFSETQ.

The chain uses TRBV29-1 and TRBJ2-2, with TRBD2 identical over 9 bases. The CDR3 totals 15 residues. V dropped 4 bases and J dropped 5; count of bases not matched to a gene: 8. The germline gives CDR1 SQVTM, CDR2 ANQGSEA. The CDR3 loop is CSVAQAGGNTGELFF. The CDR3 nucleotides read TGCAGCGTTGCTCAAGCGGGGGGCAATACCGGGGAGCTGTTTTTT.

The genes are TRBV20-1 and TRBJ2-5; the match to TRBD1 covers 8 bases. V was pared by 5 bases and J by 5 bases, with 4 bases of the junction left unmatched. The germline CDR1 and CDR2 sequences are DFQATT and SNEGSKA (reference sequence). CDR3 length: 12 residues. The CDR3 nucleotides read TGCAGTGCTCTCAGGGGGCGGGAGACCCAGTACTTC. This gives the protein CSALRGRETQYF.

The chain combines TRBV7-8 with TRBJ1-1, with D uncertain. Germline V lookup: CDR1 SGHVS, CDR2 FQNEAQ. Trimming pared 5 bases from V and 11 bases from J, leaving 30 bases between. The CDR3 contains 17 residues. CDR3 in DNA: TGTGCCAGCAGCATCTATGGTTCGGCTCAAGGTCGGGGTCGGGCTTTCTTT. Protein sequence: CASSIYGSAQGRGRAFF.

In this sample, this clonotype turned up a few times. The CDR3 coding sequence is TGTGCCAGCAGCTTACAGGGGGCGTTCACTGAAGCTTTCTTT. This sequence encodes CASSLQGAFTEAFF. This chain connects TRBV7-9 to TRBJ1-1, with TRBD1 identical over 8 bases. The CDR3 has 14 residues. Germline V gene data show CDR1 as SEHNR and CDR2 as FQNEAQ (reference sequence). The junction had 3 bases not matched to a gene; V was cut back by 2 bases and J by 4 bases.

In its sample, this clonotype was seen many times. V usage is TRBV12-3 or TRBV12-4 and J usage is TRBJ1-2; no definite D call. V gave up 5 bases and J gave up 4 bases, with 8 bases separating them. This CDR3 region has 12 residues. CDR3 nucleotide sequence: TGTGCCAGCAGTCAATACAGCTATGGCTACACCTTC. Translated: CASSQYSYGYTF.

This clonotype was detected a few times. The J gene is TRBJ1-3, the V gene TRBV6-1, with 9 bases identical to TRBD1. CDR3 size: 17 residues. Trimming removed 2 bases from V and 1 base from J; junction bases left unmatched: 6. Germline loops: CDR1 MNHNS, CDR2 SASEGT. The CDR3 nucleotides are TGTGCCAGCAGTGAAAGTGTTGGGACAGGGTCTGGAAACACCATATATTTT. Translation gives CASSESVGTGSGNTIYF.

CDR3 coding DNA: TGTGCCAGCAAAGGGACTAGCGGGGGGGCGGGTACGCAGTATTTT. Amino acids: CASKGTSGGAGTQYF. The rearrangement links TRBV2 to TRBJ2-3; 16 bases line up with TRBD2. CDR3 size: 15 residues. Looked up from germline, CDR1 is SNHLY and CDR2 is FYNNEI. V lost 7 bases to trimming and J lost 8 bases; unmatched junction nucleotides: 6.

This clonotype was recorded many times. The genes are TRBV14 and TRBJ2-2; possibly TRBD2 for D (5 bases). Germline V lookup: CDR1 SGHDN, CDR2 FVKESK. This CDR3 spans 17 amino acids. V was cut by 0 bases and J by 3 bases, with 14 bases left in between. The CDR3 protein is CASSQDSSPGYTGELFF. In DNA, the CDR3 is TGTGCCAGCAGCCAAGATTCTTCACCGGGGTACACCGGGGAGCTGTTTTTT.

This clonotype was recorded a few times. The chain couples TRBV5-1 to TRBJ1-6, with 7 bases matching TRBD1. CDR1 and CDR2 (germline): SGHRS, YFSETQ. CDR3 size: 16 residues. Trimming at V came to 0 bases and at J to 8 bases, leaving 8 bases not matched to a gene. Written as DNA, the CDR3 is TGCGCCAGCAGCTTGGCCGGGGGACAGAGCTATTCACCCCTCCACTTT. Its protein product is CASSLAGGQSYSPLHF.